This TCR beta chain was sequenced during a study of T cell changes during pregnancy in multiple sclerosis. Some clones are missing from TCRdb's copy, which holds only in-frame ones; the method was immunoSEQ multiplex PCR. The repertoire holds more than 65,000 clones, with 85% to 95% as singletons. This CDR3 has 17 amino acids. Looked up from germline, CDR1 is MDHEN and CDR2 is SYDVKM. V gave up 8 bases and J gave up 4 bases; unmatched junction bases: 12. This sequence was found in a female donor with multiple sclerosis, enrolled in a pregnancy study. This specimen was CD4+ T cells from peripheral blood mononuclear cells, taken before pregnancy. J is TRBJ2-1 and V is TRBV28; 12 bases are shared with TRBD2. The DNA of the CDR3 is TGTGCCAGCGCGGACAGCAGACTAGCGGGGGCGTACAATGAGCAGTTCTTC. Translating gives CASADSRLAGAYNEQFF.